Included here is one T cell receptor beta chain sequence, with context. What it recognizes is unknown. These data come from a study of beta chain features in type 1 diabetes. General study results and limits: The study found moderately but significantly shorter TCRB CDR3s in all four CD4+ subsets of Type 1 diabetes patients. Reduced insertions and increased deletions marked VDJ junctions in type 1 diabetes patients.

Trimming shortened V by 6 bases and J by 4 bases, and 14 bases separated the two germline ends. The CDR3 totals 13 residues. Germline loops: CDR1 GTSNPN, CDR2 SVGIG (reference sequence). The isolated RNA, all of it, was reverse transcribed, so expressed TCRB transcripts were what got sequenced. The data were produced by immunoSEQ multiplex PCR, yet TCRdb's version contains in-frame clones alone and is incomplete. The repertoire consists of 500,000 to 800,000 clones, with 9.5% to 15% occurring once and the leading ten covering more than 0.1%. The sequence derives from a man younger than 45 with type 1 diabetes. The sample taken for sequencing was naive CD4+ T cells from blood. The V gene is TRBV30, the J gene TRBJ2-3; D could derive from TRBD1 or TRBD2 (5 bases each). CDR3 loop: CACLPGAPDTQYF. In DNA form, the CDR3 reads TGTGCCTGTCTCCCCGGGGCCCCAGATACGCAGTATTTT.